The present T cell receptor beta chain was sequenced within a study of Ad26.COV2.S vaccination and SARS-CoV-2 variants. Study background: Recipients of Ad26.COV2.S got it intramuscularly, once or twice 56 days apart.

Note on this clone: No antigen is known for it.

The germline CDR1 and CDR2 sequences are MNHNY and SVGAGI (reference sequence). The CDR3 runs to 14 residues. Trimming left V 2 bases short and J 2 bases short, with 8 bases between. Points from the study as a whole: While placebo recipients had lower spike-specific TCR breadth, vaccine recipients had more.

Treatment denoted: 15 to 20 received Ad26.COV2.S at low or high dose, single or two shots; five or six received placebo; per-sample allocation not given. Samples were taken on day 63 after the first vaccine or placebo injection. Clones were read by immunoSEQ multiplex PCR, and TCRdb kept only the in-frame ones, dropping some. This table has around 240,000 clones, 88% appearing once. This chain joins TRBV6-6 and TRBJ2-3; D not resolved. The clonotype was recovered from a person between 18 and 59 years old who received the Ad26.COV2.S COVID-19 vaccine or a placebo. This specimen consisted of peripheral blood, obtained in a trial of Ad26.COV2.S vaccine versus placebo. The DNA for the CDR3 is TGTGCCAGCAGTTACAGGGCAACCACAGATACGCAGTATTTT. Its translation is CASSYRATTDTQYF.